This paragraph covers one T cell receptor beta chain sequence. Its antigen is currently not known. No much larger clone exists at a distance of one base, and base qualities are not known. This record belongs to a study of control samples from healthy donors and cancer patients (TCRdb year 2020). Libraries were made using the immunoSEQ multiplex PCR assay. TCRdb mirrors the immuneACCESS table, restricted to in-frame sequences. Some clones are absent from its copies; in checked studies, under half trace to an unresolved V gene, and the reason for the others is unknown. In this sample the table shows some 120,000 clones, roughly nine tenths of which occur a single time. Around 1.1% of the sample is taken by the ten largest. CDR1 and CDR2 (SGHRS, YFSETQ) derive from the germline V gene. The CDR3 goes from the cysteine to the phenylalanine over 15 residues. Of all the DNA, just the CDR3 is kept, 45 bases in frame from base 1. V ends up 4 bases short and J 5 bases short, with an unmatched junction base count of 10.

The V and J genes are TRBV5-1 and TRBJ2-5, with 8 middle bases fitting TRBD1. Specimen: PBMCs. The sequence came from a woman aged 45 to 65 with colorectal cancer. The DNA is TGCGCCAGCAGCATTGACAGGGGTCGAGCGGAGACCCAGTACTTC. Its amino acids are CASSIDRGRAETQYF.